Following are 8 T cell receptor beta chains from one sample sequenced in a study of blood T cell repertoires in COVID-19. Clones were sequenced by immunoSEQ multiplex PCR, and TCRdb holds only the in-frame ones, with some missing. This table has over 200,000 clones, 86% appearing once. Material for sequencing was PBMCs or T cells enriched from blood (not recorded which). These receptor sequences come from a woman under 40 who had been exposed to COVID-19.

Written as DNA, the CDR3 is TGTGCCAGCAGCCCAGGCGTGCTAGCGGCGAACACCGGGGAGCTGTTTTTT. It translates to CASSPGVLAANTGELFF. The genes are TRBV9 and TRBJ2-2, with 7 positions matching TRBD2. The V gene's germline CDR1 is SGDLS and CDR2 YYNGEE. Trimming took 4 bases from V and 0 from J; bases not matched to a gene: 9. This CDR3 comprises 17 residues.

The gene calls are TRBV24-1 and TRBJ1-2; no firm D call. The CDR3 covers 15 residues. V lost 2 bases and J lost 0, with 9 bases in between. Germline-derived CDR1 and CDR2 are KGHDR and SFDVKD. The CDR3 region is CATSDSTEANYGYTF. The CDR3 DNA sequence: TGTGCCACCAGTGATTCAACAGAAGCTAACTATGGCTACACCTTC.

The rearrangement joins TRBV10-3 to TRBJ2-7; D is perhaps TRBD1 (6 bases). Trimming shortened V by 2 bases and J by 4 bases, and 18 bases separated the two germline ends. From germline, CDR1 is ENHRY and CDR2 SYGVKD. This CDR3 is 16 amino acids long. CDR3 in amino acids: CAISEKGSDRLYEQYF. CDR3 nucleotides: TGTGCCATCAGTGAGAAAGGATCCGACAGGTTGTACGAGCAGTACTTC.

The rearrangement joins TRBV11-3 to TRBJ1-6; 12 nucleotides match TRBD1. The germline CDR1 and CDR2 sequences are SGHNT and YENEEA. The CDR3 covers 16 residues. V dropped 3 bases and J dropped 7; count of bases not matched to a gene: 4. The CDR3 loop is CASSLGQGAKNSPLHF. DNA for the CDR3: TGTGCCAGCAGCTTGGGACAGGGGGCGAAAAATTCACCCCTCCACTTT. The variable domain in full, completed from reference TRBV11-3 and TRBJ1-6, reads EAGVVQSPRYKIIEKKQPVAFWCNPISGHNTLYWYLQNLGQGPELLIRYENEEAVDDSQLPKDRFSAERLKGVDSTLKIQPAELGDSAVYLCASSLGQGAKNSPLHFGNGTRLTVT.

The chain employs TRBV5-1 and TRBJ2-3; 11 bases line up with TRBD1. The junction had 2 bases not matched to a gene; V was cut back by 4 bases and J by 4 bases. CDR1 SGHRS and CDR2 YFSETQ come from the germline V gene. The CDR3 length is 14 residues. The DNA of the CDR3 is TGCGCCAGCAGCCCGGGACAGGGGGCAGATACGCAGTATTTT. The encoded protein is CASSPGQGADTQYF.

The rearrangement joins TRBV3-1 (or the pseudogene TRBV3-2) to TRBJ2-1; tentative D call: TRBD2 (6 bases). Trimming took off 0 bases at V and 4 bases at J, with 10 bases between the two ends. This CDR3 comprises 15 residues. Germline V lookup: CDR1 LGHDT, CDR2 YNNKEL (reference sequence). CDR3 DNA: TGTGCCAGCAGCCAAGACACTAGCAGGTACAATGAGCAGTTCTTC. As protein: CASSQDTSRYNEQFF.

As DNA, the CDR3 is TGTGCCAGCAGCCAACTCGTTTTCACTGAAGCTTTCTTT. Amino acids: CASSQLVFTEAFF. The chain joins TRBV3-1 (or the pseudogene TRBV3-2) to TRBJ1-1; D not resolved. Looked up from germline, CDR1 is LGHDT and CDR2 is YNNKEL (reference sequence). The CDR3 has 13 residues. Trimming took off 2 bases at V and 4 bases at J, with 8 bases between the two ends.

This clone was observed a single time. The rearrangement links TRBV19 to TRBJ1-5; 7 bases align to TRBD1. The CDR3 is made up of 15 amino acids. With V trimmed by 6 bases and J by 3 bases, 8 bases remained unmatched. CDR1 and CDR2 (germline): LNHDA, SQIVND (reference sequence). The CDR3 loop reads CASRTGTAFNQPQHF. The CDR3, as DNA: TGTGCCAGTAGAACCGGGACAGCTTTCAATCAGCCCCAGCATTTT.